These 32 T cell receptor beta chains originate from one sample sequenced in a study of blood T cells in healthy people across ages. With a J-beta primer mix and a sample-barcoded 5' primer, a second PCR ran roughly 6 to 11 cycles. Via MiXCR, TCRdb re-called the 5' RACE reads, giving one row per CDR3 protein. The data show around 1,000,000 distinct CDR3 sequences, less than 25% seen once. This sample was shared with a second study, whose subject was T cells of mothers and their children.

Specimen: blood. These receptors were obtained from a girl between 2 and 10 years old in good health.

In this sample, this clonotype turned up a few times. V is TRBV6-2 or TRBV6-3 and J is TRBJ2-2, with D possibly TRBD2 on 6 matching bases. V lost 5 bases, J lost 2 bases, and 9 bases lay in between. Germline CDR1 reads MNHEY; CDR2 reads SVGEGT. The CDR3 consists of 14 residues. CDR3 sequence reads: CASSRLVNTGELFF. Written as DNA, the CDR3 is TGTGCCAGCAGTAGACTAGTTAACACCGGGGAGCTGTTTTTT.

CDR3 region: CASSPINTEAFF. Here the CDR3 DNA reads TGTGCCAGCAGCCCCATTAACACTGAAGCTTTCTTT. This rearrangement joins TRBV4-2 to TRBJ1-1; D gene unclear. Per the germline V gene, CDR1 is LGHNA and CDR2 is YNFKEQ. CDR3 length equals 12 residues. V lost 4 bases and J 2 bases, leaving 5 bases between the germline ends.

The genes are TRBV29-1 and TRBJ2-7; a weak D match, TRBD2 (6 bases). The J call may be mistaken, given a closer DNA end match to TRBJ2-1. The CDR3 totals 14 residues. Looked up from germline, CDR1 is SQVTM and CDR2 is ANQGSEA. For the CDR3, the DNA is TGCAGCGTTGCCGGTTGGGGGGATAGGAATGAGCAGTTCTTC. This codes for CSVAGWGDRNEQFF.

This rearrangement joins TRBV19 to TRBJ2-7; TRBD2 agrees at 7 bases. Trimming at V came to 5 bases and at J to 1 base, leaving 8 bases not matched to a gene. Per germline, CDR1 LNHDA and CDR2 SQIVND (reference sequence). CDR3 length: 15 amino acids. This CDR3 is CASSWEGAASYEQYF. The CDR3 nucleotides are TGTGCCAGTAGTTGGGAGGGAGCAGCGTCCTACGAGCAGTACTTC.

This clonotype has a handful of counts. V and J are TRBV12-5 and TRBJ1-1, with TRBD1 as a possible D gene (5 bases). V lost 6 bases, J lost 1 base, and 9 bases lay in between. The CDR3 has 13 amino acids. CDR1 is LGHNT and CDR2 is FRNRAP in the germline V gene. The CDR3 DNA follows: TGTGCTAGTGGCTGGGACGGGAACACTGAAGCTTTCTTT. Its protein product is CASGWDGNTEAFF.

This clonotype was seen a handful of times. The chain couples TRBV28 to TRBJ2-5, with a weak D call TRBD1 (6 bases). The J call is in doubt because the DNA end fits TRBJ2-7 better. The CDR3 length is 13 residues. Germline V gene lookup returns CDR1 MDHEN and CDR2 SYDVKM. CDR3 residues: CASKGDATYEQYF. For the CDR3, the DNA is TGTGCCAGCAAGGGGGACGCAACCTACGAGCAGTACTTC.

This clonotype has just a few counts. This chain uses TRBV29-1 with TRBJ1-2, with unresolved D. V shed 6 bases and J shed 4 bases, with 18 bases lying between them. Germline CDR1 SQVTM, CDR2 ANQGSEA. The CDR3 covers 14 residues. CDR3 DNA: TGCAGCGTATTTTTCCCTAAGACCGGCTATGGCTACACCTTC. This encodes CSVFFPKTGYGYTF.

A few counts support this clonotype. This chain connects TRBV4-3 to TRBJ1-4; the D is unclear. This CDR3 spans 13 amino acids. CDR1 LGHNA and CDR2 YSLEER come from the germline V gene. The V and J ends lost 1 base and 7 bases respectively, with 7 bases between them. The CDR3 is CASSQVTFEKLFF. The CDR3 nucleotides read TGCGCCAGCAGCCAAGTTACTTTTGAAAAACTGTTTTTT.

This clonotype came up many times. This chain joins TRBV28 and TRBJ2-5; D is possibly TRBD1 (5 bases). The CDR3 has 12 residues. Germline CDR1 reads MDHEN; CDR2 reads SYDVKM. V gave up 4 bases and J gave up 8 bases, with 11 bases separating them. The CDR3 reads CASSSQQATQYF. CDR3 in DNA: TGTGCCAGCAGTTCGCAACAGGCAACCCAGTACTTC.

The chain employs TRBV20-1 and TRBJ2-3, with D perhaps TRBD1 or TRBD2 (5 bases each). CDR1 is DFQATT and CDR2 is SNEGSKA in the germline V gene (reference sequence). The CDR3 has 13 amino acids. V dropped 6 bases and J dropped 4 bases, with 14 bases sitting between them. The CDR3 spells CSAPLLGADTQYF. The CDR3 nucleotides are TGCAGTGCCCCGCTTCTGGGGGCAGATACGCAGTATTTT.

V gene TRBV2 combines with J gene TRBJ2-5; D is possibly TRBD2 (5 bases). This CDR3 has 15 amino acids. Looked up from germline, CDR1 is SNHLY and CDR2 is FYNNEI. V was cut by 7 bases and J by 5 bases, with 20 bases left in between. The CDR3 sequence: CASKFGLAEAETQYF. DNA for the CDR3: TGTGCCAGCAAATTCGGGCTAGCCGAGGCGGAGACCCAGTACTTC.

The rearrangement uses TRBV15 and TRBJ2-4; no reliable D call. V shed 1 base and J shed 3 bases, with 19 bases lying between them. Germline assignment: CDR1 LNHNV and CDR2 YYDKDF (reference sequence). This CDR3 spans 18 amino acids. CDR3 nucleotide sequence: TGTGCCACCAGCAGAGCGGTAGTCGGCATAAACGTCAAAAACATTCAGTACTTC. Amino acid sequence: CATSRAVVGINVKNIQYF.

This chain connects TRBV7-8 to TRBJ2-5; D not resolved. The ends were cut back, 5 bases at V and 0 bases at J, with 10 bases in the middle. Per germline, CDR1 SGHVS and CDR2 FQNEAQ. This CDR3 comprises 14 residues. DNA of the CDR3: TGTGCCAGCAGCCCTCCGAGGAACCAAGAGACCCAGTACTTC. Its translation: CASSPPRNQETQYF.

CDR3 sequence reads: CASSLAEYGDREADTEAFF. CDR3 DNA: TGTGCCAGCAGCTTAGCGGAGTATGGGGACAGGGAAGCGGACACTGAAGCTTTCTTT. V and J are TRBV7-9 and TRBJ1-1; 9 bases are a match to TRBD1. The CDR3 contains 19 residues. Per the germline V gene, CDR1 is SEHNR and CDR2 is FQNEAQ (reference sequence). V gave up 0 bases and J gave up 3 bases; unmatched junction bases: 14.

The gene calls are TRBV4-2 and TRBJ2-7; TRBD2 aligns across 8 bases. CDR1 and CDR2 from the germline V gene are LGHNA and YNFKEQ. Trimming cost V 2 bases and J 2 bases; bases outside gene matches: 14. This CDR3 spans 18 amino acids. The CDR3 region has the DNA TGTGCCAGCAGCCAATTCTTGGCAGCGGGGGTGCCTCCCTACGAGCAGTACTTC. Amino acids: CASSQFLAAGVPPYEQYF.

V is TRBV12-3 or TRBV12-4 and J is TRBJ2-7; no firm D call. The CDR3 contains 16 residues. V was cut by 0 bases and J by 0 bases, with 12 bases left in between. The CDR3 loop reads CASSLALIGGSYEQYF. The CDR3 DNA reads as TGTGCCAGCAGTTTAGCGCTAATTGGCGGCTCCTACGAGCAGTACTTC.

Concerning this clonotype: Lacking the conserved final phenylalanine or tryptophan, this CDR3 likely reflects a read error. The chain links TRBV7-2 to TRBJ2-3; no definite D call. The CDR3 length is 16 residues. With 1 base removed from V and 4 bases from J, the gap between germline ends came to 15 bases. Germline V gives CDR1 SGHTA, CDR2 FQGNSA. CDR3 protein: CASSLEGWVGADTQYL. The CDR3 DNA sequence: TGTGCCAGCAGCTTAGAAGGGTGGGTGGGTGCAGATACGCAGTATCTT.

This clonotype has just a few counts. The rearrangement joins TRBV9 to TRBJ2-5; weak D call: TRBD1 (5 bases). CDR3 length: 14 residues. V was shortened by 0 bases and J by 1 base, with 7 bases between the two germline ends. Germline CDR1 SGDLS, CDR2 YYNGEE. Here the CDR3 DNA reads TGTGCCAGCAGCGTAGACGACAGCCAAGAGACCCAGTACTTC. This encodes CASSVDDSQETQYF.

The V and J genes are TRBV28 and TRBJ2-5, with D tentatively TRBD1 or TRBD2 (5 bases each). This CDR3 has 15 amino acids. V was cut by 5 bases and J by 2 bases, with 15 bases left in between. Germline values: CDR1 MDHEN, CDR2 SYDVKM. The CDR3 nucleotides read TGTGCCAGCAGTCCGGGGCTCGATTATCAAGAGACCCAGTACTTC. This gives the protein CASSPGLDYQETQYF. The variable domain in full, with the rest retrieved from reference TRBV28 and TRBJ2-5, is DVKVTQSSRYLVKRTGEKVFLECVQDMDHENMFWYRQDPGLGLRLIYFSYDVKMKEKGDIPEGYSVSREKKERFSLILESASTNQTSMYLCASSPGLDYQETQYFGPGTRLLVL.

The chain carries TRBV12-3 or TRBV12-4 and TRBJ1-2, with D unclear. The CDR3 spans 12 residues. The V and J ends lost 5 bases and 8 bases respectively, with 12 bases between them. The CDR3 DNA sequence: TGTGCCAGCAGTCCGACAAGGAAGGGCTACACCTTC. This codes for CASSPTRKGYTF.

The V gene is TRBV7-9, the J gene TRBJ2-5, with 9 bases that match TRBD1. Trimming took 6 bases from V and 1 from J; bases not matched to a gene: 9. The germline V gene encodes CDR1 SEHNR and CDR2 FQNEAQ (reference sequence). The CDR3 spans 16 residues. CDR3 amino acids: CASSSIRDRAQETQYF. Here the CDR3 DNA reads TGTGCCAGCAGTTCAATTCGGGACAGGGCCCAAGAGACCCAGTACTTC.

This clonotype came up a few times. The rearrangement links TRBV24-1 to TRBJ2-3, with D possibly called TRBD1 or TRBD2 (6 bases each). In germline, CDR1 is KGHDR, CDR2 SFDVKD. The V gene lost 1 base and the J gene lost 4 bases, with 20 bases spanning the gap. This CDR3 contains 18 residues. CDR3 protein: CATSDLRGLGGAADTQYF. The DNA for the CDR3 is TGTGCCACCAGTGATTTACGAGGGTTGGGGGGCGCCGCAGATACGCAGTATTTT.

This rearrangement joins TRBV12-3 or TRBV12-4 to TRBJ2-5; TRBD1 agrees at 11 bases. The CDR3 loop spans 14 amino acids. J was trimmed by 3 bases and V by 7 bases; bases with no gene match: 4. CDR3 sequence: CASKRGQGEETQYF. The CDR3 nucleotides read TGTGCCAGCAAGAGGGGACAGGGGGAAGAGACCCAGTACTTC.

This sequence joins TRBV7-9 and TRBJ2-1; D may be TRBD2 (5 bases). Germline CDR1 SEHNR, CDR2 FQNEAQ (reference sequence). The ends were cut back, 2 bases at V and 9 bases at J, with 17 bases in the middle. The CDR3 is 15 amino acids. CDR3 in DNA: TGTGCCAGCAGCTTAAACTTAAATCAACGGGGTGAGCAGTTCTTC. It is translated as CASSLNLNQRGEQFF.

As for this clonotype: The junction departs from germline at one end; a sequencing error may be responsible. The chain is built from TRBV6-2 or TRBV6-3 and TRBJ2-1, with 10 bases aligning to TRBD1. The CDR3 runs to 14 residues. Germline lookup yields CDR1 MNHEY and CDR2 SVGEGT. This chain's CDR3 is CATRDRGSYNEQFF. The CDR3 DNA is TGCGCCACCCGGGACAGGGGCTCCTACAATGAGCAGTTCTTC.

The J gene is TRBJ2-1, the V gene TRBV10-3; possibly TRBD2 for D (6 bases). The V and J ends lost 6 bases and 0 bases respectively, with 12 bases between them. This CDR3 is built from 15 residues. Per germline, CDR1 ENHRY and CDR2 SYGVKD. The CDR3 sequence: CAISPGLSSYNEQFF. The CDR3 DNA reads as TGTGCCATCAGCCCGGGACTTAGCTCCTACAATGAGCAGTTCTTC.

This clonotype was counted a few times. This chain connects TRBV11-1 to TRBJ2-2; D remains ambiguous. Germline CDR1 reads SGHAT; CDR2 reads FQDESV (reference sequence). This CDR3 region has 15 residues. V was trimmed by 8 bases and J by 6 bases, leaving 19 bases between them. The DNA of the CDR3 is TGTGCCAGCGCTCACACTCGGTATGGGCCCGGGGAGCTGTTTTTT. Amino acid sequence: CASAHTRYGPGELFF.

This clonotype has a count of ten or more. The chain joins TRBV20-1 to TRBJ1-2; no definite D call. This CDR3 spans 12 amino acids. Germline CDR1 is DFQATT and CDR2 is SNEGSKA (reference sequence). V was pared by 0 bases and J by 2 bases, with 4 bases between. The CDR3 loop reads CSARDPNYGYTF. The CDR3 DNA sequence: TGCAGTGCTAGAGATCCCAACTATGGCTACACCTTC.

This clonotype was counted a few times. The chain combines TRBV10-1 with TRBJ1-5; D not resolved. Germline-derived CDR1 and CDR2 are WNHNN and SYGVQD (reference sequence). V was pared by 3 bases and J by 7 bases, with 7 bases between. CDR3 length: 12 residues. The chain's CDR3 is CASSEGKQPQHF. The CDR3 DNA follows: TGCGCCAGCAGTGAAGGGAAACAGCCCCAGCATTTT.

The chain recombines TRBV29-1 with TRBJ1-4; no clear D. The germline V gene encodes CDR1 SQVTM and CDR2 ANQGSEA. Trimming took 5 bases from V and 3 from J, leaving 7 bases between them. This CDR3 comprises 12 residues. The CDR3 region has the DNA TGCAGCGTTCAGCGTGCTAATGAAAAACTGTTTTTT. This sequence encodes CSVQRANEKLFF.

The chain uses TRBV6-6 and TRBJ1-1; maybe TRBD1 (5 bases). CDR3 size: 14 residues. V lost 6 bases and J 1 base, leaving 12 bases between the germline ends. The germline gives CDR1 MNHNY, CDR2 SVGAGI (reference sequence). Here the CDR3 reads CASRIGGANTEAFF. The CDR3 bases are TGTGCCAGCAGAATTGGGGGAGCGAACACTGAAGCTTTCTTT.

The chain links TRBV5-5 to TRBJ1-1, with D possibly matching TRBD1 (5 bases). The CDR3 spans 13 residues. Germline V gene data show CDR1 as SGHKS and CDR2 as YYEKEE (reference sequence). Trimming removed 5 bases at V and 6 bases at J, with 14 bases between. The CDR3 here is CASRLGGKAEAFF. The CDR3 nucleotides read TGTGCCAGCAGACTGGGGGGGAAGGCTGAAGCTTTCTTT.